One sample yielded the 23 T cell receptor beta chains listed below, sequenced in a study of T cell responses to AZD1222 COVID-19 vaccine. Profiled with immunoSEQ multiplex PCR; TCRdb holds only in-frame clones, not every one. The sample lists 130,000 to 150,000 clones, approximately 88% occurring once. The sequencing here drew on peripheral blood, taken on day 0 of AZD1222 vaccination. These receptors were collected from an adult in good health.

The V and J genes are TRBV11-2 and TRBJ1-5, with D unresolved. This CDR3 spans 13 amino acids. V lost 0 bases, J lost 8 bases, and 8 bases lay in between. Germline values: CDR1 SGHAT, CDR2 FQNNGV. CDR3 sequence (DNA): TGTGCCAGCAGCTTAGATGACTGGGAGCCCCAGCATTTT. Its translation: CASSLDDWEPQHF.

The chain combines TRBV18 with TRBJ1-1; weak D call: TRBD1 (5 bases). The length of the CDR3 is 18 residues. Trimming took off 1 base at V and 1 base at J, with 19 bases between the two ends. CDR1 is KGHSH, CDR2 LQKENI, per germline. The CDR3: CASSPRGERGLSNTEAFF. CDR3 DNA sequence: TGTGCCAGCTCACCACGCGGAGAAAGGGGACTCTCGAACACTGAAGCTTTCTTT.

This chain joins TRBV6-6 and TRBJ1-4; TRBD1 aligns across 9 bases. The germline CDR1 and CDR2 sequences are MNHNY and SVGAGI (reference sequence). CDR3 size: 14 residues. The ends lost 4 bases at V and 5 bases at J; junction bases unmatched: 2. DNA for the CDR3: TGTGCCAGCAGTTCGGACAGGGGAAATGAAAAACTGTTTTTT. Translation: CASSSDRGNEKLFF.

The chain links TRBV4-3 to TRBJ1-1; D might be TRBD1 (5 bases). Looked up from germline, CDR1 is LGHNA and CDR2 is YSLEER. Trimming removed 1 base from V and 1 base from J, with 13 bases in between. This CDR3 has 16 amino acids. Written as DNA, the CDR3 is TGCGCCAGCAGCCAAGGCTTCGGCAGGGCGAACACTGAAGCTTTCTTT. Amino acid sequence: CASSQGFGRANTEAFF.

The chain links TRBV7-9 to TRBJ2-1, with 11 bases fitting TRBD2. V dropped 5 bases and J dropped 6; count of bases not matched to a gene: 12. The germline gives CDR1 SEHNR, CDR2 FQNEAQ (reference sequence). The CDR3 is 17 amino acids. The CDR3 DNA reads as TGTGCCAGCAGCCGCCCCGTGGGACTAGCGGCCCCCAATGAGCAGTTCTTC. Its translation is CASSRPVGLAAPNEQFF.

CDR3 coding DNA: TGTGCCAGCACCAAGCGGGGGGGCCGATGGGAGCAGTTCTTC. Its protein product is CASTKRGGRWEQFF. V usage is TRBV21-1 and J usage is TRBJ2-1; the tabulated D call, TRBD2, remains unverified against the DNA. TRBV21-1 is annotated as a pseudogene. The CDR3 has 14 amino acids.

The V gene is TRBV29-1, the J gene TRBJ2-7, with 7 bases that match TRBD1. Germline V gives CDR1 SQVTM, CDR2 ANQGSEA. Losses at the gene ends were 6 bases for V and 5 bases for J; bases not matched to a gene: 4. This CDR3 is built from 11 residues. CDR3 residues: CSVNRGDEQYF. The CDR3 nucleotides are TGCAGCGTGAACAGGGGCGACGAGCAGTACTTC.

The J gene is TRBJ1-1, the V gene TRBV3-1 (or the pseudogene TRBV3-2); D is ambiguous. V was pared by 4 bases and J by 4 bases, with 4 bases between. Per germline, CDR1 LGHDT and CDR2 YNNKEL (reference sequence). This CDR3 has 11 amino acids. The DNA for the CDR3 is TGTGCCAGCAGCCGAACCACTGAAGCTTTCTTT. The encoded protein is CASSRTTEAFF.

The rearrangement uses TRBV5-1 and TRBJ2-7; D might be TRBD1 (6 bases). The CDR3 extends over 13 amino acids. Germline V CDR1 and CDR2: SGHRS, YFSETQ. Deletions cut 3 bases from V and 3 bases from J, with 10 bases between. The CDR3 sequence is CASSSLQGYEQYF. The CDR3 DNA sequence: TGCGCCAGCAGCTCCTTACAGGGCTACGAGCAGTACTTC.

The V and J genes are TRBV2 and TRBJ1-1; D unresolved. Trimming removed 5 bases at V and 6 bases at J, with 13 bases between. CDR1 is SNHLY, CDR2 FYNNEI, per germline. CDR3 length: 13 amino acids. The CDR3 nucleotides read TGTGCCAGCAGTCCCCTCCAGGTCGCTGAAGCTTTCTTT. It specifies CASSPLQVAEAFF.

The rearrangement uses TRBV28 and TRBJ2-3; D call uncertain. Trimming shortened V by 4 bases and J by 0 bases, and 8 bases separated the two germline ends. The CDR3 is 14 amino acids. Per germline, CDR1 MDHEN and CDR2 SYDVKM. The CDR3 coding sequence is TGTGCCAGCAGTTCCCCCCCTAGCACAGATACGCAGTATTTT. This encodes CASSSPPSTDTQYF.

CDR3 sequence reads: CSVGGTGSGVTDTQYF. The CDR3 DNA sequence: TGCAGCGTTGGGGGGACCGGGTCCGGCGTCACAGATACGCAGTATTTT. V usage is TRBV29-1 and J usage is TRBJ2-3, with D perhaps being TRBD1 or TRBD2 (5 bases each). The CDR3 has 16 residues. CDR1 is SQVTM, CDR2 ANQGSEA, per germline. Trimming removed 4 bases at V and 2 bases at J, with 19 bases between.

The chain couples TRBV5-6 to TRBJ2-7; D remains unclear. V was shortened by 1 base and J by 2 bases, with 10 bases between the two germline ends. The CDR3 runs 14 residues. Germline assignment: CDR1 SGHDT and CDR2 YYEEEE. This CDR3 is CASSLPGGAYEQYF. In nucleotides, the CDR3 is TGTGCCAGCAGCTTGCCGGGCGGCGCCTACGAGCAGTACTTC.

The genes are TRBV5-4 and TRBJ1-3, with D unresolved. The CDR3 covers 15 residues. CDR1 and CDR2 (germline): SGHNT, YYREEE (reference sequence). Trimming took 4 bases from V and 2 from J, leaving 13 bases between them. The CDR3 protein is CASSQLNGAGNTIYF. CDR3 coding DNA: TGTGCCAGCAGCCAATTAAACGGGGCTGGAAACACCATATATTTT.

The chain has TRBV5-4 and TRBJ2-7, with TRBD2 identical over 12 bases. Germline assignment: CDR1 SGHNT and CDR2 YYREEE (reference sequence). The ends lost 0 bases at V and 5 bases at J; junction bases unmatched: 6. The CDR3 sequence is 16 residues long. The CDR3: CASSLGLAGALHEQYF. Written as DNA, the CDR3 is TGTGCCAGCAGCTTGGGACTAGCGGGGGCCCTTCACGAGCAGTACTTC.

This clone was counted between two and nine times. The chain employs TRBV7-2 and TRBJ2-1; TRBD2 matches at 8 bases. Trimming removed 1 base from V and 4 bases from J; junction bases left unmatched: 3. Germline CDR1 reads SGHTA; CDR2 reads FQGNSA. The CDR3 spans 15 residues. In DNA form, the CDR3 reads TGTGCCAGCAGCTTAGTTGCGGGGGGTTACAATGAGCAGTTCTTC. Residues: CASSLVAGGYNEQFF.

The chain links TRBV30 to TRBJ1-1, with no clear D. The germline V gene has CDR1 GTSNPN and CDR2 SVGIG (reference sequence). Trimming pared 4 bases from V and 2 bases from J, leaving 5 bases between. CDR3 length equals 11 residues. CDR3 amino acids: CAWTTNTEAFF. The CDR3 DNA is TGTGCCTGGACGACAAACACTGAAGCTTTCTTT.

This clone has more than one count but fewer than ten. The CDR3 nucleotides are TGCGCCAGCAGCTTGGACGGGGGGCCCGGGAATGAGCAGTTCTTC. Protein: CASSLDGGPGNEQFF. J is TRBJ2-1 and V is TRBV5-1; the D gene is possibly TRBD2 (7 bases). CDR3 length equals 15 residues. The germline V gene has CDR1 SGHRS and CDR2 YFSETQ. Between the trimmed V and J ends, which lost 0 bases and 7 bases, there was a span of 14 bases.

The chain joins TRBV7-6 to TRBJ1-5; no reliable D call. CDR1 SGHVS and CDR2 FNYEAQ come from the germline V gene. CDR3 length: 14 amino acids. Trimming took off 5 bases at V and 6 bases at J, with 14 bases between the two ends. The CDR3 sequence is CASSTLNTGQPQHF. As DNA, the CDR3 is TGTGCCAGCAGCACCCTTAACACTGGTCAGCCCCAGCATTTT.

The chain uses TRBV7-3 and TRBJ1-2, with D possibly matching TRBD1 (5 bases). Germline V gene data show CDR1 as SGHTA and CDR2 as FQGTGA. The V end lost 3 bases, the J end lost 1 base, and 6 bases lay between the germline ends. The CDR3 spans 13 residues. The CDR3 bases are TGTGCCAGCAGCTTTGGGGGTAACTATGGCTACACCTTC. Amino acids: CASSFGGNYGYTF.

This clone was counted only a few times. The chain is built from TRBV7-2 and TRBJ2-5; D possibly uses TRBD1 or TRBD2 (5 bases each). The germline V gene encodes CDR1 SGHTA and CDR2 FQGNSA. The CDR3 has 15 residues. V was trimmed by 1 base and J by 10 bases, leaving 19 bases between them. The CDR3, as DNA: TGTGCCAGCAGCTTAGAAGCTCGGGGCCCTCAAGGCCAGTACTTC. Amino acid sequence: CASSLEARGPQGQYF.

In nucleotides, the CDR3 is TGTGCTAGTGGGGATCAAGGGGACTTCTATGGCTACACCTTC. Residues: CASGDQGDFYGYTF. The chain has TRBV12-5 and TRBJ1-2; tentative D call: TRBD1 (5 bases). V was trimmed by 6 bases and J by 4 bases, leaving 15 bases between them. This CDR3 has 14 amino acids. The germline gives CDR1 LGHNT, CDR2 FRNRAP.

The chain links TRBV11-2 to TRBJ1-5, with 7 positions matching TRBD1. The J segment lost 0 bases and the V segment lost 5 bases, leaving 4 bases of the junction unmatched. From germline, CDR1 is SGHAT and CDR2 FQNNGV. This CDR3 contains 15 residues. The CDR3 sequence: CASSHRQGSNQPQHF. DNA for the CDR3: TGTGCCAGCAGCCATCGACAGGGTAGCAATCAGCCCCAGCATTTT.